Listed here are 28 T cell receptor beta chains from one sample, sequenced in a study of T-cell memory formation after mild COVID-19. TCRdb fed the 5' RACE reads into MiXCR, producing one record per CDR3 protein. The table has about half a million distinct CDR3 sequences, 15% to 20% seen once. Sequenced material: PBMCs or a T cell subset sorted from them (not recorded which). These receptors came from an adult woman who had mild COVID-19 (a few samples of this study predate the infection). Cell type and time point are not known.

This clonotype was counted between two and nine times. This chain uses TRBV5-1 with TRBJ1-4; D possibly corresponds to TRBD1 (5 bases). V lost 3 bases and J lost 8, with 11 bases in between. The V gene's germline CDR1 is SGHRS and CDR2 YFSETQ. The CDR3 consists of 13 residues. In DNA, the CDR3 is TGCGCCAGCAGCTGGGGGGTAGGCGAAAAACTGTTTTTT. Translated, it gives CASSWGVGEKLFF.

In this sample, this clonotype turned up a few times. V gene TRBV12-3 or TRBV12-4 combines with J gene TRBJ2-1; TRBD2 agrees at 13 bases. The CDR3 consists of 16 residues. The trim removed 5 bases at V and 6 bases at J, leaving 7 bases unmatched. The CDR3 DNA reads TGTGCCAGCAGTCACCAACTAGCGGGGGGGCCCAATGAGCAGTTCTTC. Residues: CASSHQLAGGPNEQFF.

This clonotype was counted a few times. The chain couples TRBV4-1 to TRBJ1-2; 7 bases are shared with TRBD1. The CDR3 runs to 14 residues. V trimming: 7 bases; J trimming: 2 bases; junction bases outside the gene matches: 7. CDR1 and CDR2 (germline): MGHRA, YSYEKL. The CDR3 nucleotides read TGCGCCAGCAATTCACCGGGACAGAACTATGGCTACACCTTC. Its translation is CASNSPGQNYGYTF.

The sample holds one count of this clonotype. The chain recombines TRBV3-1 with TRBJ1-2, with D unresolved. In germline, CDR1 is LGHDT, CDR2 YNNKEL (reference sequence). The length of the CDR3 is 16 residues. Trimming cost V 0 bases and J 0 bases, with 11 bases left between them. The CDR3 here is CASSQEFISTNYGYTF. DNA for the CDR3: TGTGCCAGCAGCCAAGAGTTTATCTCTACTAACTATGGCTACACCTTC.

This sequence joins TRBV4-1 and TRBJ2-1; perhaps D is TRBD1 or TRBD2 (5 bases each). The CDR3 is 16 residues long. CDR1 is MGHRA and CDR2 is YSYEKL in the germline V gene. V lost 0 bases to trimming and J lost 6 bases, with 15 bases between them. The DNA of the CDR3 is TGCGCCAGCAGCCAAGAAGAGGGGATCAGTTTCAATGAGCAGTTCTTC. Translation: CASSQEEGISFNEQFF.

This clonotype was found a few times. The rearrangement links TRBV20-1 to TRBJ2-1; TRBD2 matches 7 bases. The V gene's germline CDR1 is DFQATT and CDR2 SNEGSKA (reference sequence). With 5 bases clipped from V and 4 bases from J, the junction kept 20 bases outside the gene matches. The CDR3 runs 18 residues. This chain's CDR3 is CSAEGTAFQRGKYNEQFF. CDR3 bases: TGCAGTGCTGAAGGGACCGCTTTTCAGCGGGGCAAATACAATGAGCAGTTCTTC.

A few counts support this clonotype. This sequence joins TRBV5-1 and TRBJ2-5, with a tentative D call TRBD1 (5 bases). The length of the CDR3 is 13 residues. Trimming removed 7 bases at V and 6 bases at J, with 16 bases between. CDR1 and CDR2 from the germline V gene are SGHRS and YFSETQ. The CDR3 bases are TGCGCCAGCTCGACAGCGACCGGACAGACCCAGTACTTC. Protein: CASSTATGQTQYF.

This clonotype turned up a few times. The rearrangement uses TRBV30 and TRBJ2-7; D might be TRBD2 (5 bases). From germline, CDR1 is GTSNPN and CDR2 SVGIG (reference sequence). The CDR3 contains 19 residues. Trimming cost V 2 bases and J 3 bases, with 29 bases left between them. CDR3 amino acids: CAWSSRERDRRRGFYEQYF. CDR3 coding DNA: TGTGCCTGGAGTAGTAGAGAGAGAGATAGGAGGAGAGGGTTCTACGAGCAGTACTTC.

This clonotype was observed a handful of times. The rearrangement joins TRBV9 to TRBJ2-1; D ambiguous. The germline CDR1 and CDR2 sequences are SGDLS and YYNGEE. The CDR3 extends over 15 amino acids. Deletions cut 4 bases from V and 3 bases from J, with 14 bases between. The chain's CDR3 is CASSRPRDGYNEQFF. The CDR3 DNA is TGTGCCAGCAGCCGGCCGCGAGACGGCTACAATGAGCAGTTCTTC.

The V call is TRBV6-2 or TRBV6-3, the J call TRBJ2-7; 9 nucleotides agree with TRBD1. The CDR3 extends over 14 amino acids. Trimming at V came to 5 bases and at J to 5 bases, leaving 7 bases not matched to a gene. Germline-derived CDR1 and CDR2 are MNHEY and SVGEGT. The DNA for the CDR3 is TGTGCCAGCAGTACCCCTAGGACAGGGGACGAGCAGTACTTC. This translates into CASSTPRTGDEQYF.

The chain employs TRBV15 and TRBJ2-2, with TRBD1 matching over 7 bases. This CDR3 is 17 amino acids long. V was pared by 1 base and J by 2 bases, with 7 bases of the junction left unmatched. Germline values: CDR1 LNHNV, CDR2 YYDKDF (reference sequence). This CDR3 is CATSRGRGGDNTGELFF. The CDR3 nucleotides read TGTGCCACCAGCAGAGGAAGAGGGGGCGATAACACCGGGGAGCTGTTTTTT.

The chain links TRBV7-9 to TRBJ2-7, with D perhaps matching TRBD2 (6 bases). The germline V and J ends were trimmed by 5 bases and 2 bases, with 19 bases remaining between them. Looked up from germline, CDR1 is SEHNR and CDR2 is FQNEAQ (reference sequence). The CDR3 contains 16 residues. DNA of the CDR3: TGTGCCAGCAGCACGGGACTCCGACCGTCAGCCTACGAGCAGTACTTC. Translating it yields CASSTGLRPSAYEQYF.

This sequence joins TRBV5-1 and TRBJ2-1; 9 bases match TRBD1. CDR3 length equals 16 residues. Germline V gene lookup returns CDR1 SGHRS and CDR2 YFSETQ. Trimming at V came to 3 bases and at J to 8 bases, leaving 12 bases not matched to a gene. The CDR3 DNA follows: TGCGCCAGCAGCTGGGGTGGACAGGGGAAAGGGGATGAGCAGTTCTTC. Protein product: CASSWGGQGKGDEQFF.

Worth noting for this clonotype: The germline gene is not matched at one end of the junction; a read error may be the cause. The chain couples TRBV7-3 to TRBJ1-6; D is unclear. Germline V gene sequence: CDR1 SGHTA, CDR2 FQGTGA. The CDR3 is 13 amino acids. The CDR3: CASSLTSASPLHF. As DNA, the CDR3 is TGTGCCAGCAGCCTAACATCGGCTTCACCCCTCCACTTT.

There are a few counts of this clonotype. The J gene is TRBJ1-3, the V gene TRBV7-6, with no clear D. Germline CDR1 SGHVS, CDR2 FNYEAQ. The CDR3 spans 14 residues. V gave up 11 bases and J gave up 2 bases, with 16 bases separating them. The CDR3 region is CASAPTATGNTIYF. The CDR3 coding sequence is TGTGCCTCGGCCCCTACGGCGACTGGAAACACCATATATTTT.

The table lists this clonotype with a few counts. CDR3 DNA: TGTGCCAGCAGCTCCCCCTCGGGACTAGCGGACAATGAGCAGTTCTTC. Its protein is CASSSPSGLADNEQFF. The gene calls are TRBV27 and TRBJ2-1; 11 positions agree with TRBD2. Germline CDR1 MNHEY, CDR2 SMNVEV (reference sequence). With 6 bases clipped from V and 5 bases from J, the junction kept 9 bases outside the gene matches. CDR3 length: 16 amino acids.

The chain has TRBV5-6 and TRBJ2-3; D is perhaps TRBD2 (6 bases). Trimming stripped 4 bases from V and 3 bases from J, with 15 bases between. CDR1 SGHDT and CDR2 YYEEEE come from the germline V gene. CDR3 length: 15 residues. The CDR3 sequence is CASSHYERATDTQYF. CDR3 sequence (DNA): TGTGCCAGCAGCCACTACGAGCGGGCGACAGATACGCAGTATTTT.

The V gene is TRBV12-3 or TRBV12-4, the J gene TRBJ2-3, with TRBD2 matching over 11 bases. This CDR3 has 15 residues. The V gene end was trimmed by 6 bases and the J gene end by 5 bases; junction bases not matched to a gene: 7. CDR3 region: CASSLTSGREDTQYF. CDR3 coding DNA: TGTGCCAGCAGCCTAACTAGCGGGAGAGAAGATACGCAGTATTTT.

This clonotype was seen only a few times. This chain joins TRBV30 and TRBJ2-5; TRBD2 is a possible D gene (6 bases). CDR3 length equals 12 residues. V was trimmed by 2 bases and J by 5 bases, leaving 9 bases between them. Per the germline V gene, CDR1 is GTSNPN and CDR2 is SVGIG (reference sequence). The CDR3 loop reads CAWSHGSETQYF. DNA for the CDR3: TGTGCCTGGAGTCACGGGAGCGAGACCCAGTACTTC.

The chain uses TRBV6-1 and TRBJ1-3; D might be TRBD1 (6 bases). Trimming removed 6 bases at V and 0 bases at J, with 12 bases between. Per the germline V gene, CDR1 is MNHNS and CDR2 is SASEGT. The CDR3 is 15 residues long. The CDR3, as DNA: TGTGCCAGCAGCATACAGGGTTTCTCTGGAAACACCATATATTTT. It translates to CASSIQGFSGNTIYF.

This clonotype was detected ten times or more. The V call is TRBV12-3 or TRBV12-4, the J call TRBJ2-5, with unresolved D. V lost 8 bases and J 2 bases, leaving 3 bases between the germline ends. The CDR3 length is 10 residues. The CDR3 is CASAQETQYF. For the CDR3, the DNA is TGTGCCAGCGCTCAAGAGACCCAGTACTTC.

The CDR3 DNA is TGTGCCAGCAGCTCAACGGGGACCGAATATTACAATGAGCAGTTCTTC. Protein: CASSSTGTEYYNEQFF. The chain links TRBV7-9 to TRBJ2-1, with D perhaps assigned TRBD1 or TRBD2 (5 bases each). The germline V gene has CDR1 SEHNR and CDR2 FQNEAQ (reference sequence). The CDR3 has 16 residues. V was shortened by 4 bases and J by 4 bases, with 17 bases between the two germline ends.

V usage is TRBV7-2 and J usage is TRBJ2-2, with TRBD2 identical over 8 bases. CDR1 and CDR2 (germline): SGHTA, FQGNSA. With 2 bases clipped from V and 4 bases from J, the junction kept 6 bases outside the gene matches. This CDR3 spans 16 amino acids. This CDR3 reads CASSLIGGAGTGELFF. CDR3 in DNA: TGTGCCAGCAGCTTAATCGGGGGGGCGGGCACCGGGGAGCTGTTTTTT.

V gene TRBV2 combines with J gene TRBJ2-2, with 13 bases identical to TRBD2. The V gene end was trimmed by 1 base and the J gene end by 5 bases; junction bases not matched to a gene: 13. The germline CDR1 and CDR2 sequences are SNHLY and FYNNEI. There are 20 residues in the CDR3. This CDR3 reads CASSEERDIWTSGRTGELFF. DNA for the CDR3: TGTGCCAGCAGTGAAGAACGGGACATATGGACTAGCGGGAGAACCGGGGAGCTGTTTTTT.

The genes are TRBV6-5 and TRBJ1-6, with D hard to call. Germline V gene sequence: CDR1 MNHEY, CDR2 SVGAGI. The CDR3 totals 14 residues. The germline V and J ends were trimmed by 2 bases and 7 bases, with 9 bases remaining between them. This chain's CDR3 is CASSYGNSNSPLHF. CDR3 sequence (DNA): TGTGCCAGCAGTTACGGCAACAGCAATTCACCCCTCCACTTT.

This clonotype was recorded a few times. One end of the junction is discordant with germline, which a read error may explain. This sequence joins TRBV7-7 and TRBJ2-5; D remains unclear. The CDR3 is 13 residues long. The germline CDR1 and CDR2 sequences are SSHAT and FNYEAQ (reference sequence). CDR3 DNA sequence: TGTGCTAGCAGCAGTAACTACGCGGAGACCCAGTACTTC. Encoded protein: CASSSNYAETQYF.

CDR3: CATSDLEGDEQFF. CDR3 sequence (DNA): TGTGCCACCAGTGATTTGGAAGGGGATGAGCAGTTCTTC. This sequence joins TRBV24-1 and TRBJ2-1; tentative D call: TRBD1 (5 bases). The V and J ends lost 0 bases and 8 bases respectively, with 7 bases between them. CDR3 length: 13 amino acids. Germline-derived CDR1 and CDR2 are KGHDR and SFDVKD.

This clonotype occurred a few times. CDR3 in DNA: TGTGCCAGCAGCCGTAGCGGGGGGGCCACCGGGGAGCTGTTTTTT. This gives the protein CASSRSGGATGELFF. The chain combines TRBV3-1 with TRBJ2-2, with TRBD2 matching 11 bases. J gave up 4 bases and V 4 bases, and 2 bases lay outside the gene matches. This CDR3 contains 15 residues. Per germline, CDR1 LGHDT and CDR2 YNNKEL (reference sequence).